This TCR beta chain is drawn from a study of blood T cells in healthy people across ages. This CDR3 region has 15 residues. The J segment lost 3 bases and the V segment lost 4 bases, leaving 5 bases of the junction unmatched. Looked up from germline, CDR1 is SGHVS and CDR2 is FQNEAQ. Using a J-beta primer mix together with a sample-barcoded 5' primer, a second PCR was run for about 6 to 12 cycles. TCRdb re-called the 5' RACE reads through MiXCR, storing one row per CDR3 protein. The table records around 670,000 distinct CDR3 sequences, about 28% of them present only once. The rearrangement uses TRBV7-8 and TRBJ2-3, with 9 bases aligning to TRBD1. The origin of this receptor is a woman aged 80 or older in good health. What was sequenced was blood. For the CDR3, the DNA is TGTGCCAGCAGCTCCCGGACAGGGGCGACAGATACGCAGTATTTT. Translated: CASSSRTGATDTQYF.